This T cell receptor (beta chain) appears in the sequencing data of a study of low-dose radiotherapy and immunotherapy resistance in tumors. The time point denotes: after trial treatment. Treatment denoted: LDRT plus nivolumab, ipilimumab, low-dose cyclophosphamide and aspirin (RACIN trial). First-strand cDNA used TRAV- and TRBV-specific primers, covering alpha and beta chains. With a constant-region primer and a V-primer adapter, TCRs were subjected to roughly 18 PCR cycles of amplification. Using its own MiXCR run on the reads, TCRdb lists one record per CDR3 protein. Among 65,000 to 85,000 distinct CDR3 sequences listed, 15% to 20% were seen once. The CDR3 has 16 residues. Trimming took 4 bases from V and 3 from J, leaving 15 bases between them. CDR1 and CDR2 from the germline V gene are KGHDR and SFDVKD. This clonotype was picked up many times.

This chain links TRBV24-1 with TRBJ2-1, with D hard to call. The starting material was PBMCs, obtained after low-dose radiotherapy plus immunotherapy. The source is a male donor with prostate cancer. CDR3 sequence (DNA): TGTGCCACCAGTGACCGACGGGCATTAGGCTACAATGAGCAGTTCTTC. It specifies CATSDRRALGYNEQFF.